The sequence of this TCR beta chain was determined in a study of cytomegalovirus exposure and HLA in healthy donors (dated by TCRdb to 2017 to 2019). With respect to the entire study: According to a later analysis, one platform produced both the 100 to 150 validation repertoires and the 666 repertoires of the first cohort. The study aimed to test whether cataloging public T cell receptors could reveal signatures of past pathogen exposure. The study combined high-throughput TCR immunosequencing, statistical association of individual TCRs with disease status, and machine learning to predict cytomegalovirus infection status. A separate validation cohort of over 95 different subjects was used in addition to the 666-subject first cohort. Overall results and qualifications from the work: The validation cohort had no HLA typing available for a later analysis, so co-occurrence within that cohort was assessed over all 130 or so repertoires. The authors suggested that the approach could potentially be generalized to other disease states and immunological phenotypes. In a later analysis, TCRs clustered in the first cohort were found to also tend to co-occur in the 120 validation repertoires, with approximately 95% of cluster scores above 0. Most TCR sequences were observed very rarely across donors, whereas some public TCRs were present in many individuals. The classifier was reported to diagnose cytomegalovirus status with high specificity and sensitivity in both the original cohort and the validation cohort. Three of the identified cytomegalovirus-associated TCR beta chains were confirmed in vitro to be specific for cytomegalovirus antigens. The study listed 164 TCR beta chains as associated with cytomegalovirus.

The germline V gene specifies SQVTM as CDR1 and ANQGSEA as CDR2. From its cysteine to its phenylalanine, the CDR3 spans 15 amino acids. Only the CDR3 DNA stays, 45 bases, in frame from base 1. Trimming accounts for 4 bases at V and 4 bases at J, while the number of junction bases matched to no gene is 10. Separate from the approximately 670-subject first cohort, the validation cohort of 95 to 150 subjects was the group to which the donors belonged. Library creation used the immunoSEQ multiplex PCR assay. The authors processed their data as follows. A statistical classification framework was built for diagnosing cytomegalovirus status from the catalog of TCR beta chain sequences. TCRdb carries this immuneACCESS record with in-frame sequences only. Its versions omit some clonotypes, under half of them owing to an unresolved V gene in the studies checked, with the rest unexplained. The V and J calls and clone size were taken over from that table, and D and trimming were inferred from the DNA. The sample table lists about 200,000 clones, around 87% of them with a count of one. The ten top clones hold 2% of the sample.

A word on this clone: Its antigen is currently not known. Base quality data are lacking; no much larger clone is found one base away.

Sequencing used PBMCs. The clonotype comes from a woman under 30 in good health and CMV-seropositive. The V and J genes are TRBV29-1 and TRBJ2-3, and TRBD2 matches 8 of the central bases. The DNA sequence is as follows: TGCAGCGTTGCTACGAGCGGGAGCTCCCCAGATACGCAGTATTTT. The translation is CSVATSGSSPDTQYF.